This T cell receptor beta chain is drawn from a study of shared clonotypes between healthy human individuals. Study-wide points: Naive CD4 clonotypes were shared across a few donors at 4.5% to 6.5%. Naive subsets generally had larger estimated richness than memory subsets.

The germline V and J ends were trimmed by 4 bases and 0 bases, with 15 bases remaining between them. Germline CDR1 is SGDLS and CDR2 is YYNGEE. The CDR3 extends over 16 amino acids. Each sorted subset replicate got 200 ng genomic DNA, roughly 30,000 genomes. Assay used: immunoSEQ multiplex PCR; TCRdb lists only in-frame clones, some missing. The profile shows 2 million to 2.5 million clones, around 93% of them singletons. The study separated CD4+ cells into CD45RA+ naive and CD45RA-negative memory subsets. Of note for this clone: Its antigen is as yet unknown.

This chain uses TRBV9 with TRBJ2-3, with D possibly called TRBD1 or TRBD2 (6 bases each). Material: naive CD4+ T cells from PBMCs. Subset: CD45RA+ positively selected. This receptor was taken from a man between 18 and 29 years old in good health. Some clones in this sample may be carry-over from other donors' samples. CDR3 loop: CASSPGGGPSTDTQYF. DNA for the CDR3: TGTGCCAGCAGCCCCGGGGGCGGCCCTAGCACAGATACGCAGTATTTT.